Following are 18 T cell receptor beta chains from one sample sequenced in a study of shared clonotypes between healthy human individuals. TCRdb keeps only in-frame clones here, not all; method: immunoSEQ multiplex PCR. The data contain roughly 2.1 million clones, approximately 94% of them singletons. In the naive CD8 group, cells lacked CD45RO and were positively selected for CCR7, so terminally differentiated effector memory CD45RA+ cells were left out. Sequencing was done on a sample of naive CD8+ T cells from PBMCs. These receptors came from a man aged 18 to 35 in good health. Some clones in this sample may be carry-over from other donors' samples.

This rearrangement joins TRBV10-3 to TRBJ2-7, with 8 bases lining up with TRBD1. The CDR3 runs to 16 residues. CDR1 and CDR2 (germline): ENHRY, SYGVKD. V dropped 0 bases and J dropped 0; count of bases not matched to a gene: 4. Here the CDR3 DNA reads TGTGCCATCAGTGAGTCGAGGGACAGGCTCTCCTACGAGCAGTACTTC. Translation: CAISESRDRLSYEQYF.

The rearrangement links TRBV6-6 to TRBJ1-2, with D tentatively TRBD1 (5 bases). V lost 6 bases and J lost 2, with 19 bases in between. Germline CDR1 is MNHNY and CDR2 is SVGAGI (reference sequence). This CDR3 spans 16 amino acids. CDR3 loop: CASSPLSQGGNYGYTF. The CDR3 DNA is TGTGCCAGCAGCCCCCTATCGCAGGGCGGAAACTATGGCTACACCTTC.

The rearrangement links TRBV5-4 to TRBJ1-1; 9 bases are shared with TRBD1. The germline CDR1 and CDR2 sequences are SGHNT and YYREEE (reference sequence). The CDR3 length is 13 residues. V gave up 4 bases and J gave up 8 bases; unmatched junction bases: 6. The chain's CDR3 is CASSPTGGVEAFF. The CDR3 region has the DNA TGTGCCAGCAGCCCCACAGGGGGCGTAGAAGCTTTCTTT.

The chain links TRBV29-1 to TRBJ2-7, with 8 bases aligning to TRBD1. The germline V gene encodes CDR1 SQVTM and CDR2 ANQGSEA. There are 13 residues in the CDR3. V was pared by 6 bases and J by 3 bases, with 7 bases of the junction left unmatched. The CDR3 DNA is TGCAGCGTAGAGGACAGGGAACGCTACGAGCAGTACTTC. Translation gives CSVEDRERYEQYF.

The V gene is TRBV28, the J gene TRBJ1-4; D is unresolved. Germline V gene lookup returns CDR1 MDHEN and CDR2 SYDVKM. This CDR3 is built from 14 residues. The ends were cut back, 2 bases at V and 5 bases at J, with 9 bases in the middle. The CDR3 here is CASSLRVPNEKLFF. In nucleotides, the CDR3 is TGTGCCAGCAGTTTAAGAGTACCCAATGAAAAACTGTTTTTT.

The chain is built from TRBV9 and TRBJ2-1; D is perhaps TRBD2 (6 bases). V lost 2 bases and J lost 0, with 18 bases in between. The CDR3 totals 18 residues. The germline V gene encodes CDR1 SGDLS and CDR2 YYNGEE. The CDR3, as DNA: TGTGCCAGCAGCGTTCCCCTCGGGGGTTTGAGCTCCTACAATGAGCAGTTCTTC. Its translation is CASSVPLGGLSSYNEQFF.

The J gene is TRBJ1-4, the V gene TRBV9, with a weak D call TRBD1 (6 bases). The V end was cut by 3 bases, the J end by 6 bases, with 15 bases between. Germline V CDR1 and CDR2: SGDLS, YYNGEE. The CDR3 has 15 amino acids. CDR3 nucleotides: TGTGCCAGCAGCGCCCAGGGGTTCAAGGATGAAAAACTGTTTTTT. The encoded protein is CASSAQGFKDEKLFF. Full variable domain (missing parts from reference TRBV9 and TRBJ1-4): DSGVTQTPKHLITATGQRVTLRCSPRSGDLSVYWYQQSLDQGLQFLIQYYNGEERAKGNILERFSAQQFPDLHSELNLSSLELGDSALYFCASSAQGFKDEKLFFGSGTQLSVL.

The V gene is TRBV7-9, the J gene TRBJ2-5, with 7 bases that match TRBD2. Germline V gene sequence: CDR1 SEHNR, CDR2 FQNEAQ (reference sequence). V was pared by 5 bases and J by 5 bases, with 2 bases of the junction left unmatched. The CDR3 is 12 residues long. CDR3 nucleotides: TGTGCCAGCAGCGTCGGGGGGGAGACCCAGTACTTC. Translated: CASSVGGETQYF.

The gene calls are TRBV28 and TRBJ2-3; no clear D gene. The V and J ends lost 2 bases and 4 bases respectively, with 4 bases between them. This CDR3 is 12 amino acids long. Germline V gene data show CDR1 as MDHEN and CDR2 as SYDVKM. The CDR3 protein is CASSLTADTQYF. The DNA for the CDR3 is TGTGCCAGCAGTTTAACGGCAGATACGCAGTATTTT. The full variable domain, with the rest looked up from reference TRBV28 and TRBJ2-3, is DVKVTQSSRYLVKRTGEKVFLECVQDMDHENMFWYRQDPGLGLRLIYFSYDVKMKEKGDIPEGYSVSREKKERFSLILESASTNQTSMYLCASSLTADTQYFGPGTRLTVL.

This clone was seen just once. V is TRBV5-7 and J is TRBJ2-7; no firm D call. TRBV5-7 is reported as an ORF; its role is uncertain. This CDR3 is 11 amino acids long. V lost 4 bases and J 3 bases, leaving 5 bases between the germline ends. The CDR3 DNA is TGTGCCAGCAGCCAAAACTACGAGCAGTACTTC. This codes for CASSQNYEQYF.

The chain couples TRBV27 to TRBJ1-1; weak D call: TRBD1 (5 bases). With 4 bases removed from V and 1 base from J, the gap between germline ends came to 13 bases. Per germline, CDR1 MNHEY and CDR2 SMNVEV (reference sequence). The CDR3 runs to 15 residues. The CDR3 DNA is TGTGCCAGCAGTTCACGACAGACGGAGAACACTGAAGCTTTCTTT. This gives the protein CASSSRQTENTEAFF.

This CDR3 is CASRKQGFHEQYF. CDR3 nucleotide sequence: TGTGCCAGCAGGAAACAGGGGTTCCACGAGCAGTACTTC. The chain carries TRBV2 and TRBJ2-7, with 7 bases matching TRBD1. Germline-derived CDR1 and CDR2 are SNHLY and FYNNEI. CDR3 length equals 13 residues. Trimming took 6 bases from V and 5 from J; bases not matched to a gene: 7.

V gene TRBV9 combines with J gene TRBJ1-3; D is perhaps TRBD1 (6 bases). CDR3 size: 18 residues. V lost 0 bases, J lost 7 bases, and 23 bases lay in between. Germline V gene sequence: CDR1 SGDLS, CDR2 YYNGEE. The CDR3 here is CASSVDIKAGETRNTIYF. CDR3 bases: TGTGCCAGCAGCGTAGATATCAAGGCAGGGGAAACTCGGAACACCATATATTTT.

The chain is built from TRBV15 and TRBJ1-2; no reliable D call. Trimming stripped 0 bases from V and 6 bases from J, with 14 bases between. The CDR3 extends over 15 amino acids. Germline CDR1 and CDR2: LNHNV and YYDKDF (reference sequence). The CDR3 sequence is CATSRDKGSAHGYTF. The CDR3 nucleotides read TGTGCCACCAGCAGAGATAAAGGCTCGGCCCATGGCTACACCTTC.

V and J are TRBV13 and TRBJ2-3, with TRBD2 as a possible D gene (6 bases). This CDR3 is built from 16 residues. The V and J ends lost 4 bases and 4 bases respectively, with 18 bases between them. The germline V gene has CDR1 PRHDT and CDR2 FYEKMQ (reference sequence). The CDR3 bases are TGTGCCAGCAGCTATATGCCGGGAAGGGAGGCAGATACGCAGTATTTT. Translating gives CASSYMPGREADTQYF. Combining the CDR3 with reference TRBV13 and TRBJ2-3 gives the whole variable domain AAGVIQSPRHLIKEKRETATLKCYPIPRHDTVYWYQQGPGQDPQFLISFYEKMQSDKGSIPDRFSAQQFSDYHSELNMSSLELGDSALYFCASSYMPGREADTQYFGPGTRLTVL.

The chain is built from TRBV28 and TRBJ2-3; D gene ambiguous. V lost 5 bases, J lost 2 bases, and 5 bases lay in between. CDR1 MDHEN and CDR2 SYDVKM come from the germline V gene. This CDR3 is built from 12 residues. The CDR3 sequence: CASSNPTDTQYF. The CDR3 nucleotides read TGTGCCAGCAGTAACCCCACAGATACGCAGTATTTT.

J is TRBJ2-5 and V is TRBV6-6, with 9 positions matching TRBD1. Germline V gene lookup returns CDR1 MNHNY and CDR2 SVGAGI (reference sequence). The CDR3 loop spans 13 amino acids. Germline trimming cut 6 bases from V and 6 bases from J; bases unmatched to any gene: 5. Here the CDR3 DNA reads TGTGCCAGCAGCAACAGGGGGCTTCAGACCCAGTACTTC. Translation gives CASSNRGLQTQYF.

For the CDR3, the DNA is TGTGCCACCCGAGGACAGCGGGCCCCGGGGTGGGAGACCCAGTACTTC. Encoded protein: CATRGQRAPGWETQYF. This sequence joins TRBV27 and TRBJ2-5; D tentatively fits TRBD1 or TRBD2 (6 bases each). V lost 10 bases to trimming and J lost 5 bases, with 26 bases between them. This CDR3 spans 16 amino acids. Germline V gives CDR1 MNHEY, CDR2 SMNVEV (reference sequence).